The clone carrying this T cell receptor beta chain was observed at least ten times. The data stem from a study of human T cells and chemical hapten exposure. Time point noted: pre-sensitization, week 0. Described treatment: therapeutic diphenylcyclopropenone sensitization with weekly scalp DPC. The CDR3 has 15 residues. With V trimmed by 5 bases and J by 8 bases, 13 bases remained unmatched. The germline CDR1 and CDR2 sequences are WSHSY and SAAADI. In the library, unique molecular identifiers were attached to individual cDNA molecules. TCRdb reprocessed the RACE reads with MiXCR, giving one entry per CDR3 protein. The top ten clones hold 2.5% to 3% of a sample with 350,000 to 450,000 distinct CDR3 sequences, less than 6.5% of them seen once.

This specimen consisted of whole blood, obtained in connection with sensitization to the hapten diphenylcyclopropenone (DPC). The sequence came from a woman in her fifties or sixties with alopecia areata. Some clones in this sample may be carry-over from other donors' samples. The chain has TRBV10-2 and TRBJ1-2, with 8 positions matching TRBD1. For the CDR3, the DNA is TGCGCCAGCAGTTTCCAAATGGACAGGGCGAGAGGCTACACCTTC. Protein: CASSFQMDRARGYTF.